Listed below are T cell receptor beta chains from one sample, sequenced in a study of blood T cell repertoires in COVID-19. Libraries were prepared by immunoSEQ multiplex PCR; TCRdb keeps only in-frame clonotypes and omits some of them. The top ten hold over 2% of the sample, which has over 90,000 clones, about 90% seen once. The sample taken for sequencing was peripheral blood. The receptors come from a man between 45 and 60 years old with active COVID-19. CDR3s include the opening cysteine and the closing phenylalanine or tryptophan. D genes are given only for firm matches. For some rows the clone size is stated as once, few or many, or as a class when expanded; others skip it.

D gene	J gene	clone size	V gene	CDR3 protein	CDR3 DNA
.	TRBJ1-1	.	TRBV5-4	CASRLSGDSTEAFF	TGTGCCAGCAGGCTATCAGGGGATAGCACTGAAGCTTTCTTT
.	TRBJ1-2	.	TRBV24-1	CATSDFTVPYGYTF	TGTGCCACCAGTGATTTTACGGTTCCCTATGGCTACACCTTC
.	TRBJ2-7	.	TRBV7-9	CASSLGGSTSYEQYF	TGTGCCAGCAGCTTAGGTGGCAGTACCTCCTACGAGCAGTACTTC
.	TRBJ1-2	.	TRBV10-3	CAISESLGQGGYTF	TGTGCCATCAGTGAGTCGTTGGGGCAGGGAGGCTACACCTTC
TRBD1	TRBJ1-5	once	TRBV6-1	CASSGPGQGALQPQHF	TGTGCCAGCAGTGGACCGGGACAGGGGGCCTTGCAGCCCCAGCATTTT
TRBD2	TRBJ2-7	.	TRBV3-1/TRBV3-2	CASSQGGGGLSHEQYF	TGTGCCAGCAGCCAAGGAGGCGGGGGGTTGAGCCACGAGCAGTACTTC
.	TRBJ1-2	.	TRBV15	CATSRDSVETGGYTF	TGTGCCACCAGCAGAGATTCTGTGGAGACTGGTGGCTACACCTTC
.	TRBJ1-5	.	TRBV24-1	CAPLPPGRGVGNQPQHF	TGTGCCCCCTTACCCCCGGGGAGGGGGGTAGGCAATCAGCCCCAGCATTTT
.	TRBJ1-5	many	TRBV7-2	CASSARRGDGPQPQHF	TGTGCCAGCAGCGCGCGCCGGGGGGACGGACCCCAGCCCCAGCATTTT
.	TRBJ2-7	.	TRBV5-1	CASSLAVALGGDEQYF	TGCGCCAGCAGCTTGGCCGTGGCCCTCGGCGGCGACGAGCAGTACTTC
TRBD1	TRBJ1-5	.	TRBV7-9	CASSFTGTGANQPQHF	TGTGCCAGCAGCTTTACCGGGACAGGGGCAAATCAGCCCCAGCATTTT
.	TRBJ2-5	.	TRBV12-3/TRBV12-4	CASSLAGLETQYF	TGTGCCAGCAGTTTGGCAGGTTTGGAGACCCAGTACTTC
.	TRBJ2-4	.	TRBV2	CASSGNLAKNIQYF	TGTGCCAGCAGCGGGAACTTAGCCAAAAACATTCAGTACTTC
.	TRBJ2-1	.	TRBV6-6	CASSRRADEQFF	TGTGCCAGCAGTAGGAGGGCGGATGAGCAGTTCTTC
.	TRBJ1-1	.	TRBV2	CASSVEDISNTEAFF	TGTGCCAGCAGTGTTGAGGACATTTCGAACACTGAAGCTTTCTTT
TRBD2	TRBJ2-2	.	TRBV7-2	CASSFSGTSGAGELFF	TGTGCCAGCAGCTTCTCCGGGACTAGCGGGGCCGGGGAGCTGTTTTTT
TRBD1	TRBJ2-7	.	TRBV6-6	CASSLKPWGQGANEQYF	TGTGCCAGCAGTCTAAAACCTTGGGGACAGGGGGCCAACGAGCAGTACTTC
TRBD1	TRBJ1-3	.	TRBV6-6	CASSQGQIRSGNTIYF	TGTGCCAGCAGTCAGGGACAGATTCGCTCTGGAAACACCATATATTTT
TRBD2	TRBJ2-5	.	TRBV18	CASSPQRGGYLETQYF	TGTGCCAGCTCACCCCAGCGGGGGGGTTACCTTGAGACCCAGTACTTC
TRBD1	TRBJ1-2	.	TRBV29-1	CSVGGDRQVGYTF	TGCAGCGTGGGGGGGGACAGGCAAGTTGGCTACACCTTC
.	TRBJ1-4	once	TRBV5-6	CASSLLAGEKLFF	TGTGCCAGCAGCTTGTTGGCAGGCGAAAAACTGTTTTTT
.	TRBJ2-1	few	TRBV6-4	CASSDEIYNEQFF	TGTGCCAGCAGTGACGAGATATACAATGAGCAGTTCTTC
TRBD1	TRBJ2-7	.	TRBV7-3	CASSYSTGYEQYF	TGTGCCAGCAGCTATTCGACAGGGTACGAGCAGTACTTC
.	TRBJ2-2	.	TRBV5-4	CASSPLAKGELFF	TGTGCCAGCAGCCCCCTAGCGAAGGGGGAGCTGTTTTTT
.	TRBJ1-5	.	TRBV6-1	CASSEAIRRGDQHF	TGTGCCAGCAGTGAAGCGATCCGGCGGGGCGACCAGCATTTT
TRBD2	TRBJ2-1	.	TRBV18	CASSQTSGGEHEQFF	TGTGCCAGCTCACAGACTAGCGGGGGGGAGCATGAGCAGTTCTTC
.	TRBJ1-2	.	TRBV18	CASCWGGYNYGYTF	TGTGCCAGCTGTTGGGGGGGTTATAACTATGGCTACACCTTC
TRBD1	TRBJ2-7	few	TRBV28	CASSLWDRGRTYEQYF	TGTGCCAGCAGTTTATGGGACAGGGGCCGGACCTACGAGCAGTACTTC
TRBD2	TRBJ2-1	.	TRBV4-2	CASSQDGGGSNEQFF	TGTGCCAGCAGCCAAGATGGGGGGGGGAGTAATGAGCAGTTCTTC
.	TRBJ2-3	.	TRBV2	CATLQEGTDTQYF	TGTGCCACCCTCCAGGAGGGAACAGATACGCAGTATTTT
TRBD1	TRBJ2-5	.	TRBV5-1	CASRAGQGQETQYF	TGCGCCAGCAGGGCGGGACAGGGTCAAGAGACCCAGTACTTC
.	TRBJ2-1	.	TRBV7-8	CASSRIGGEQFF	TGTGCCAGCAGCCGTATCGGGGGTGAGCAGTTCTTC
.	TRBJ2-3	.	TRBV12-5	CASGGLDTQYF	TGTGCTAGTGGGGGCTTAGATACGCAGTATTTT
.	TRBJ1-2	.	TRBV4-3	CASSQEMSYGYTF	TGCGCCAGCAGCCAAGAGATGAGCTATGGCTACACCTTC
.	TRBJ1-1	.	TRBV6-5	CASGLRVMNTEAFF	TGTGCCAGCGGTTTGAGGGTCATGAACACTGAAGCTTTCTTT
TRBD2	TRBJ2-7	once	TRBV6-5	CASRGVREQYF	TGTGCCAGCCGGGGGGTTCGAGAGCAGTACTTC
.	TRBJ2-7	.	TRBV5-1	CASSSSTGPFYEQYF	TGCGCCAGCAGCTCCAGCACAGGCCCTTTCTACGAGCAGTACTTC
.	TRBJ2-3	.	TRBV10-2	CATRTPLRGWGRGATDTQYF	TGCGCCACCAGAACACCATTGCGGGGGTGGGGACGGGGGGCCACAGATACGCAGTATTTT
TRBD1	TRBJ2-1	.	TRBV29-1	CSVAGQVGSYNEQFF	TGCAGCGTCGCCGGACAGGTTGGCTCCTACAATGAGCAGTTCTTC
.	TRBJ1-1	.	TRBV5-5	CASSLGSHMNTEAFF	TGTGCCAGCAGCTTGGGTTCTCACATGAACACTGAAGCTTTCTTT
TRBD1	TRBJ1-2	once	TRBV5-6	CASTPDRGGGYTF	TGTGCCAGCACCCCAGACAGGGGCGGTGGCTACACCTTC
.	TRBJ2-7	.	TRBV10-3	CAIIKRGSGYEQYF	TGTGCCATCATCAAAAGGGGGTCGGGCTACGAGCAGTACTTC
TRBD2	TRBJ2-7	.	TRBV9	CASSLGLAAYEQYF	TGTGCCAGCAGCCTAGGACTAGCCGCCTACGAGCAGTACTTC
TRBD2	TRBJ2-1	.	TRBV11-2	CASSLQLASGANEQFF	TGTGCCAGCAGCCTCCAACTGGCTAGCGGGGCTAATGAGCAGTTCTTC
.	TRBJ1-4	.	TRBV9	CASSVAGSATNEKLFF	TGTGCCAGCAGCGTAGCGGGGTCTGCAACTAATGAAAAACTGTTTTTT
.	TRBJ1-5	once	TRBV3-1/TRBV3-2	CASSQDSSPSNQPQHF	TGTGCCAGCAGCCAAGATAGCAGCCCTTCCAATCAGCCCCAGCATTTT
TRBD2	TRBJ2-2	.	TRBV7-8	CASSKRGTSGIGGTGELFF	TGTGCCAGCAGCAAGCGAGGGACTAGCGGGATCGGGGGCACCGGGGAGCTGTTTTTT
.	TRBJ2-1	.	TRBV5-1	CASSSTAYSVGGREQFF	TGCGCCAGCTCCTCTACCGCATATAGCGTCGGCGGACGGGAGCAGTTCTTC
.	TRBJ1-1	.	TRBV10-3	CAISQGRVVTEAFF	TGTGCCATCTCACAGGGAAGGGTAGTCACTGAAGCTTTCTTT